The present T cell receptor beta chain was sequenced within a study of T cells after yellow fever vaccination. Overall study context: Low-cell-number fractions were prepared with SMART-Seq v4 Ultra Low Input.

Broader study findings: The appearance of a small share of clonotypes in both CD4 and CD8 compartments was observed.

This clonotype was observed many times. The antigen is undetermined. By 5'RACE template switching, TCR cDNA was produced, with a universal primer site and UMIs added in the process. MiXCR, run by TCRdb on the 5' RACE reads, gives a single entry per CDR3 protein. The sample lists 300,000 to 400,000 distinct CDR3 sequences, approximately 5.7% occurring once. Germline CDR1 DFQATT, CDR2 SNEGSKA (reference sequence). Germline trimming cut 1 base from V and 7 bases from J; bases unmatched to any gene: 7. This CDR3 comprises 14 residues. The receptor was isolated from a young man who received the YFV17D yellow fever vaccine. The chain couples TRBV20-1 to TRBJ2-1; 7 bases align to TRBD1. The source was PBMCs, collected 5 days after the yellow fever booster vaccination. CDR3 in DNA: TGCAGTGCTAGAGGACAGGGCCCGGGGAATGAGCAGTTCTTC. Translated: CSARGQGPGNEQFF.